Sequencing of this T cell receptor beta chain was carried out in a study of regulatory T cells in long-lasting Graves disease. Study in general: A definition of persistent Graves' disease required over 5 years of antithyroid drugs plus positive TSH receptor antibodies.

TCR beta libraries were built with iRepertoire HTBI primers and Arm-PCR of CDR3 regions. TCRdb reprocessed the multiplex PCR reads via MiXCR and lists one record per CDR3 protein. In the table there are about 660,000 distinct CDR3 sequences, about 30% of which are singletons. This sample's time point: persistent/refractory GD, antithyroid drugs over 5 years with positive TRAb. PBMC RNA was the source of the TCR library. The EDTA tubes were filled with around 9.2 milliliters of drawn peripheral blood. V gave up 7 bases and J gave up 6 bases; unmatched junction bases: 8. The CDR3 is 13 residues long. The sequenced sample was peripheral blood mononuclear cells (PBMCs), obtained when the disease was refractory, from a patient treated with antithyroid drugs. This TCR was sampled from a female donor with Graves disease. The chain recombines TRBV12-3 or TRBV12-4 with TRBJ1-2, with 7 nucleotides matching TRBD1. The CDR3: CASKFTTGNGYTF. CDR3 bases: TGTGCCAGCAAATTTACGACAGGGAATGGCTACACCTTC.